Listed below are T cell receptor beta chains from one sample, sequenced in a study of beta chain features in type 1 diabetes. Using immunoSEQ multiplex PCR, the repertoire was profiled, and TCRdb retains in-frame clones only, with some absent. This sample has hundreds of thousands of clones; over 12% occur once, and the top ten carry just under 0.04%. Material for sequencing was naive CD4+ T cells from blood. These TCRs come from a young man with type 1 diabetes. CDR3s include the opening cysteine and the closing phenylalanine or tryptophan. Each record gives: J gene, clone size, D gene, V gene, CDR3 DNA, CDR3 protein. D genes are given only for firm matches. Where a row states a size, it is once, few, many or the class of an expanded clone; other rows omit it.

TRBJ2-2 NA NA TRBV7-9 TGTGGTTCGGTCGCGAACACCGGGGAGCTGTTTTTT CGSVANTGELFF
TRBJ2-5 few NA TRBV28 TGTGCCAGCAGTACCGGTGGGGCAGGGAACCAAGAGACCCAGTACTTC CASSTGGAGNQETQYF
TRBJ1-2 NA TRBD1 TRBV15 TGTGCCACCAGCAGAGAAGGCAGGGGGCTAGGCTACACCTTC CATSREGRGLGYTF
TRBJ1-3 few NA TRBV15 TGTGCCACCAGCAGAGATTTTTTGTTGACAGGAGGAAACACCATATATTTT CATSRDFLLTGGNTIYF
TRBJ2-5 NA NA TRBV10-3 TGTGCCATCAGTGACGAATCGGCCAGGGGCAGGGAGACCCAGTACTTC CAISDESARGRETQYF
TRBJ1-1 NA TRBD1 TRBV10-3 TGTGCCATCAGTGTACAGGGGACGAACACTGAAGCTTTCTTT CAISVQGTNTEAFF
TRBJ2-6 NA NA TRBV5-1 TGCGCCAGCAGCTTGGGACTGTCGTCCTCTGGGGCCAACGTCCTGACTTTC CASSLGLSSSGANVLTF
TRBJ2-7 few TRBD1 TRBV29-1 TGCAGCGTTGTGGAGACAGGGGTCTACGAGCAGTACTTC CSVVETGVYEQYF
TRBJ1-5 NA NA TRBV30 TGTGCCTGGAGTGTGACAACTAGCAATCAGCCCCAGCATTTT CAWSVTTSNQPQHF
TRBJ2-5 NA NA TRBV29-1 TGCAGCGTTGAACGTGGGGGTTCAGGGTACCAAGAGACCCAGTACTTC CSVERGGSGYQETQYF
TRBJ1-5 NA TRBD1 TRBV30 TGTGCCTGGGGGACAGGGCGATATAGCAATCAGCCCCAGCATTTT CAWGTGRYSNQPQHF
TRBJ2-1 NA NA TRBV10-3 TGTGCCATCAAGAAACAGGGAAACGAGCAGTTCTTC CAIKKQGNEQFF
TRBJ1-1 few TRBD1 TRBV30 TGTGCCTGTAACCTACAGGGGATGAACACTGAAGCTTTCTTT CACNLQGMNTEAFF
TRBJ2-5 NA NA TRBV30 TGTGCCTGGAGTCCGGGCGCGAAGGAGACCCAGTACTTC CAWSPGAKETQYF
TRBJ2-6 few NA TRBV4-1 TGCGCCAGCAGCCAGGGACTCAGGGGACCCCGCTCTGGGGCCAACGTCCTGACTTTC CASSQGLRGPRSGANVLTF
TRBJ2-4 NA NA TRBV5-1 TGCGCCAGCAGCTTGGAGAACATTCAGTACTTC CASSLENIQYF
TRBJ1-2 few NA TRBV4-2 TGTGCCAGCAGCCAAGATGAAAGGGCGGGTGGCTACACCTTC CASSQDERAGGYTF
TRBJ2-5 few TRBD2 TRBV6-5 TGTGCCAGCAGTTACTCTTCTAGCGGGAAAGAGACCCAGTACTTC CASSYSSSGKETQYF